This TCR beta chain appears in the sequencing data of a study of identical twins. General study results and limits: Out-of-frame alpha sequences shared by twins showed excess low generation probability.

Everyone who gave samples was a healthy Caucasian. TCRdb reanalysed the 5' RACE reads using MiXCR and keeps one entry per CDR3 protein. The sample contains 400,000 to 500,000 distinct CDR3 sequences, roughly 13% of which appear only once. This CDR3 contains 15 residues. V shed 2 bases and J shed 4 bases, with 9 bases lying between them. In germline, CDR1 is MNHEY, CDR2 SVGAGI. This clonotype was seen repeatedly, ten times or more. Its antigen is undetermined. Separately, the same data were catalogued under a study of yellow fever vaccine responses in identical twins. That source reports: Twins reportedly mounted vaccine T cell responses that seemed partly convergent, partly personalized.

The clonotype was recovered from a woman aged 18 to 35 in good health. The sequencing input was CD4+ T cells sorted from blood. This sequence joins TRBV6-5 and TRBJ2-6; possibly TRBD2 for D (5 bases). CDR3 protein: CASSYEGSGANVLTF. CDR3 nucleotides: TGTGCCAGCAGTTACGAGGGTTCCGGGGCCAACGTCCTGACTTTC.